This entry lists 6 T cell receptor beta chains sequenced from one sample in a study of response to subunit inactivated influenza vaccine. TCRdb ran MiXCR on the RT-PCR reads and lists one entry per CDR3 protein. The data show just under 550,000 distinct CDR3 sequences, with under 30% seen just once and 2.5% to 3.5% held by the top ten. The data were also submitted as part of a second study, on T cells expressing NK-cell markers. Per that paper: For TCR beta, cDNA was produced by 5'RACE template switching with UMIs.

The source was CD4+ T cells sorted from PBMCs, collected approximately 13 days after vaccination. All receptors derive from a man in his forties or fifties who received an inactivated influenza vaccine.

The V call is TRBV9, the J call TRBJ1-6; 9 bases are shared with TRBD1. CDR3 size: 17 residues. Germline loops: CDR1 SGDLS, CDR2 YYNGEE. With V trimmed by 4 bases and J by 10 bases, 15 bases remained unmatched. CDR3 protein: CASSTKGLRGQGSPLHF. CDR3 in DNA: TGTGCCAGCAGCACTAAGGGTCTACGCGGACAGGGGTCACCCCTCCACTTT.

A few counts support this clonotype. The rearrangement uses TRBV7-2 and TRBJ2-7, with D unclear. The CDR3 runs 15 residues. The V end was cut by 2 bases, the J end by 0 bases, with 11 bases between. Germline loops: CDR1 SGHTA, CDR2 FQGNSA. In nucleotides, the CDR3 is TGTGCCAGCAGCTTATCGGGCAGGAACTCCTACGAGCAGTACTTC. Protein: CASSLSGRNSYEQYF.

V usage is TRBV6-1 and J usage is TRBJ2-6, with unresolved D. The CDR3 contains 17 residues. Trimming left V 7 bases short and J 1 base short, with 17 bases between. CDR1 MNHNS and CDR2 SASEGT come from the germline V gene. The CDR3 DNA reads as TGTGCCAGCATTGGGGTCGGTCGTTTTTCTGGGGCCAACGTCCTGACTTTC. It encodes CASIGVGRFSGANVLTF.

This rearrangement joins TRBV19 to TRBJ1-6; TRBD1 matches at 10 bases. J lost 7 bases, V lost 5 bases, and 5 bases had no gene match. Germline V gene sequence: CDR1 LNHDA, CDR2 SQIVND (reference sequence). The CDR3 contains 15 residues. In nucleotides, the CDR3 is TGTGCCAGTAGTTCTCGGACAGGGGGAAATTCACCCCTCCACTTT. As protein: CASSSRTGGNSPLHF. Full variable domain (remainder filled in from reference TRBV19 and TRBJ1-6): DGGITQSPKYLFRKEGQNVTLSCEQNLNHDAMYWYRQDPGQGLRLIYYSQIVNDFQKGDIAEGYSVSREKKESFPLTVTSAQKNPTAFYLCASSSRTGGNSPLHFGNGTRLTVT.

The V call is TRBV20-1, the J call TRBJ2-3, with TRBD1 matching over 8 bases. CDR3 length: 14 amino acids. V lost 3 bases and J lost 3; bases outside the gene matches: 5. CDR1 is DFQATT, CDR2 SNEGSKA, per germline (reference sequence). The DNA for the CDR3 is TGCAGTGCTAGGGCCGGACAGGGAACAGATACGCAGTATTTT. Protein product: CSARAGQGTDTQYF.

This rearrangement joins TRBV7-8 to TRBJ1-2; D is possibly TRBD1 (5 bases). CDR1 and CDR2 from the germline V gene are SGHVS and FQNEAQ. V lost 1 base and J lost 8, with 14 bases in between. This CDR3 has 14 residues. DNA for the CDR3: TGTGCCAGCAGCTTAGGAAGTTTGGGGGACGGCTACACCTTC. This sequence encodes CASSLGSLGDGYTF.